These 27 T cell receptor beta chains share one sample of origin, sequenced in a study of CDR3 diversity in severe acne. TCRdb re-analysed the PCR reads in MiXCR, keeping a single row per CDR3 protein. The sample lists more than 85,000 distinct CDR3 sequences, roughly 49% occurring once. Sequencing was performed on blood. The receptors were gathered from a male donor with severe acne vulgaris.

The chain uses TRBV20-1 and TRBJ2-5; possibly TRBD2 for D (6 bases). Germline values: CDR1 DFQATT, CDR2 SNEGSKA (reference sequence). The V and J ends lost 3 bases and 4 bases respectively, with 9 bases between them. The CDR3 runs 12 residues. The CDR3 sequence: CSASLGGETQYF. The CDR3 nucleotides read TGCAGTGCTAGTTTGGGGGGAGAGACCCAGTACTTC.

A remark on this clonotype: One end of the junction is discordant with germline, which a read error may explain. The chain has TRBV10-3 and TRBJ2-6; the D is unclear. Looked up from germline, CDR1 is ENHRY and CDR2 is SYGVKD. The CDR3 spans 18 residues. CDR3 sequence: CATSDSGLTYSGANVLTF. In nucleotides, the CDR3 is TGTGCCACCAGTGATTCGGGTCTCACTTACTCTGGGGCCAACGTCCTGACTTTC.

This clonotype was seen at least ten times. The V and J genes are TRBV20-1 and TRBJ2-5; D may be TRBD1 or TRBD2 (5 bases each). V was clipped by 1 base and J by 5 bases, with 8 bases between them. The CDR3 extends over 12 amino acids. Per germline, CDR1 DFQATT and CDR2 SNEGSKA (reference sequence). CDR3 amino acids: CSARAEGETQYF. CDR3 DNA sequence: TGCAGTGCTAGAGCTGAGGGGGAGACCCAGTACTTC.

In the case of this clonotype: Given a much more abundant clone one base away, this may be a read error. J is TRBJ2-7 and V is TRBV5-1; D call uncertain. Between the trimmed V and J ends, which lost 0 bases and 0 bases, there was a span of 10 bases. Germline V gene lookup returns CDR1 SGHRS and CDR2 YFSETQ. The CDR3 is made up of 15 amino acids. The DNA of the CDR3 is TGCGCCAGCAGCTTGGAACGGGTCGTCTCCTACGAGCAGTACTTC. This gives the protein CASSLERVVSYEQYF.

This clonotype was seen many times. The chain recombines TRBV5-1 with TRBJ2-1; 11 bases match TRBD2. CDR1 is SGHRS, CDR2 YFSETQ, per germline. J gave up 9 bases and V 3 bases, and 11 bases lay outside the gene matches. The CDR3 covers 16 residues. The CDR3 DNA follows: TGCGCCAGCAGCTATAAACCGGGACTAGCGGTCCCTGAGCAGTTCTTC. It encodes CASSYKPGLAVPEQFF.

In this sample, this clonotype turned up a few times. For the CDR3, the DNA is TGTGCCAGCAGCTTAGTAAGTAGCGGAATCACAGATACGCAGTATTTT. This encodes CASSLVSSGITDTQYF. This chain links TRBV7-2 with TRBJ2-3; a weak D match, TRBD2 (6 bases). The V and J ends lost 1 base and 2 bases respectively, with 13 bases between them. The CDR3 length is 16 residues. Germline V lookup: CDR1 SGHTA, CDR2 FQGNSA. Supplemented by reference TRBV7-2 and TRBJ2-3, the full variable domain reads GAGVSQSPSNKVTEKGKDVELRCDPISGHTALYWYRQSLGQGLEFLIYFQGNSAPDKSGLPSDRFSAERTGGSVSTLTIQRTQQEDSAVYLCASSLVSSGITDTQYFGPGTRLTVL.

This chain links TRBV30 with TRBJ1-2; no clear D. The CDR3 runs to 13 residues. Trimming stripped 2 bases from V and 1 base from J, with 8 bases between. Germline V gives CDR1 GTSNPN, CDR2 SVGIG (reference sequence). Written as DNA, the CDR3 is TGTGCCTGGAGTCCGTCGAGTAACTATGGCTACACCTTC. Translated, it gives CAWSPSSNYGYTF.

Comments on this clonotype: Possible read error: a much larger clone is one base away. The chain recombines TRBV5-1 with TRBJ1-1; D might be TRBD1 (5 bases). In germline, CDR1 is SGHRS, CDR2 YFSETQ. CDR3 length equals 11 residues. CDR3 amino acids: CASILDKEAFF. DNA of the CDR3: TGCGCCAGCATCTTGGACAAGGAAGCTTTCTTT.

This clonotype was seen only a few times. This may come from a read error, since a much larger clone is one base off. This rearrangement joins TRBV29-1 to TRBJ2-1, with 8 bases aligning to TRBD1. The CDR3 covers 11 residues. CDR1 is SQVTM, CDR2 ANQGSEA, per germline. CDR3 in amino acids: CSVLQGDEQLF. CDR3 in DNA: TGCAGCGTTCTACAGGGGGATGAGCAGCTCTTC.

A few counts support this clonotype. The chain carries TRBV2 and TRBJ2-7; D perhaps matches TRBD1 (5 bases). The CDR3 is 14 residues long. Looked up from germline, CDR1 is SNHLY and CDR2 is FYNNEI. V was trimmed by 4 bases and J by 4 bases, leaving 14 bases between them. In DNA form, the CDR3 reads TGTGCCAGCAGTGGGTCTCAGGGTGGATACGAGCAGTACTTC. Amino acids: CASSGSQGGYEQYF. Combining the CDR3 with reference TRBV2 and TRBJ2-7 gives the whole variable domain EPEVTQTPSHQVTQMGQEVILRCVPISNHLYFYWYRQILGQKVEFLVSFYNNEISEKSEIFDDQFSVERPDGSNFTLKIRSTKLEDSAMYFCASSGSQGGYEQYFGPGTRLTVT.

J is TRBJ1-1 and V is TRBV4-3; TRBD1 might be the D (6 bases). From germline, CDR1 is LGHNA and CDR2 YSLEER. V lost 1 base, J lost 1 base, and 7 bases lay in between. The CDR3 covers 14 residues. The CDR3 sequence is CASSQGTENTEAFF. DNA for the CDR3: TGCGCCAGCAGCCAAGGGACAGAGAACACTGAAGCTTTCTTT.

DNA for the CDR3: TGTGCCAGCAGTGGTTACACGGCTAGTTGCGAGCAGTACTTC. This encodes CASSGYTASCEQYF. The chain uses TRBV6-1 and TRBJ2-7; D gene ambiguous. CDR1 is MNHNS, CDR2 SASEGT, per germline. This CDR3 has 14 amino acids. V was trimmed by 4 bases and J by 6 bases, leaving 16 bases between them.

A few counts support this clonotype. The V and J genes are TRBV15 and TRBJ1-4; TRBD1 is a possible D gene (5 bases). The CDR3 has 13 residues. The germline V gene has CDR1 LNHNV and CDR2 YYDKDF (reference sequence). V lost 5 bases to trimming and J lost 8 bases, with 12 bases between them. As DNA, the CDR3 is TGTGCCACCAGCGGAGCAGGGAAGGAAAAACTGTTTTTT. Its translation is CATSGAGKEKLFF.

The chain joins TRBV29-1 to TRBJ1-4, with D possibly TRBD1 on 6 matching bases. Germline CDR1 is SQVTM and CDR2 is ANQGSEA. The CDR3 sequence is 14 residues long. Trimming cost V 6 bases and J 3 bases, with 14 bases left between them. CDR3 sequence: CSVGYRVANEKLFF. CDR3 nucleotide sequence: TGCAGCGTAGGCTACAGGGTAGCTAATGAAAAACTGTTTTTT.

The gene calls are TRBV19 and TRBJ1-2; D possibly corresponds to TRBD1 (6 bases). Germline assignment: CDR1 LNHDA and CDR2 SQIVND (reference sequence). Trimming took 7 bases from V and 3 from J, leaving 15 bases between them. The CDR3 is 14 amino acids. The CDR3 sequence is CASTPRTVDYGYTF. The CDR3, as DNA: TGTGCCAGTACCCCGAGGACAGTCGACTATGGCTACACCTTC.

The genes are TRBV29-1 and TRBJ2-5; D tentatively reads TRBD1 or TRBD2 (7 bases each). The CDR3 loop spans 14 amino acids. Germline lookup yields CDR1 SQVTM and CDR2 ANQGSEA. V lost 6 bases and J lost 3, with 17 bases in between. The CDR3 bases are TGCAGCGTCGCCTGGGCAGGGGGGGAAGAGACCCAGTACTTC. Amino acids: CSVAWAGGEETQYF.

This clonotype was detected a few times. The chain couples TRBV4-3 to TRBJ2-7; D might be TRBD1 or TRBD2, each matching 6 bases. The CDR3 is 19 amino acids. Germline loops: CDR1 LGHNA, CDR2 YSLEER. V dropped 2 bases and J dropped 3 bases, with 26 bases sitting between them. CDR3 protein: CASSQHEPRGDSKLYEQYF. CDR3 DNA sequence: TGCGCCAGCAGCCAACACGAACCGAGGGGGGATTCAAAACTCTACGAGCAGTACTTC.

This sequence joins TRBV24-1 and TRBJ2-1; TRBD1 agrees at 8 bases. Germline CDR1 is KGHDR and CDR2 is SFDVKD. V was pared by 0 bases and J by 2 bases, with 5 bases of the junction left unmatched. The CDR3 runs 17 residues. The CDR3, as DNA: TGTGCCACCAGTGATTTGCTGGACAGGGATCCCTACAATGAGCAGTTCTTC. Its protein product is CATSDLLDRDPYNEQFF.

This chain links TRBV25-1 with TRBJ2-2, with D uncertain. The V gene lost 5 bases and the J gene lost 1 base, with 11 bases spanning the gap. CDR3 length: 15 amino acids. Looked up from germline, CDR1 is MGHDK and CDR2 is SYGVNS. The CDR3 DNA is TGTGCCAGCAGTCAACCTGCCGGGAACACCGGGGAGCTGTTTTTT. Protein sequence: CASSQPAGNTGELFF.

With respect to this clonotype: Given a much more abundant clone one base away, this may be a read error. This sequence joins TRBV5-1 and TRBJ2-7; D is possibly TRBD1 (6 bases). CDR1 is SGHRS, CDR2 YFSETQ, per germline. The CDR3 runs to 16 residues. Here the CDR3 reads CASSLALTGNSYEQNF. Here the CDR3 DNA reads TGTGCCAGCAGCTTAGCCCTGACAGGTAATTCCTACGAGCAGAACTTC. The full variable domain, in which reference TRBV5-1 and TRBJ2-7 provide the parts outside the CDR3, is KAGVTQTPRYLIKTRGQQVTLSCSPISGHRSVSWYQQTPGQGLQFLFEYFSETQRNKGNFPGRFSGRQFSNSRSEMNVSTLELGDSALYLCASSLALTGNSYEQNFGPGTRLTVT.

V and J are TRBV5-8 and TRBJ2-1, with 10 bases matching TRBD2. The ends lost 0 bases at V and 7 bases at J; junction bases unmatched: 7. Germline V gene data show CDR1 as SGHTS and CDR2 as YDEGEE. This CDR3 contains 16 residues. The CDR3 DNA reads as TGTGCCAGCAGCTTGGGGGCTAGCGGGAGTGGAAATGAGCAGTTCTTC. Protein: CASSLGASGSGNEQFF. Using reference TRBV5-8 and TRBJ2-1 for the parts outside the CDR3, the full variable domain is EAGVTQSPTHLIKTRGQQATLRCSPISGHTSVYWYQQALGLGLQFLLWYDEGEERNRGNFPPRFSGRQFPNYSSELNVNALELEDSALYLCASSLGASGSGNEQFFGPGTRLTVL.

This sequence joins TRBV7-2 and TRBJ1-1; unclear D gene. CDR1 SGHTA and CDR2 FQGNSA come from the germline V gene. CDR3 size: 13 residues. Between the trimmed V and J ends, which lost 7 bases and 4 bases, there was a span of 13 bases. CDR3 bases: TGTGCCAGCATCGCAATGGGGTCCACTGAAGCTTTCTTT. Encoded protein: CASIAMGSTEAFF.

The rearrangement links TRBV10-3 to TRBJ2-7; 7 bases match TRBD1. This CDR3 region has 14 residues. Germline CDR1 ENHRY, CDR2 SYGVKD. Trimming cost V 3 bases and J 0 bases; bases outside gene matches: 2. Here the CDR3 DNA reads TGTGCCATCAGTGAAGGGACAGACTCCTACGAGCAGTACTTC. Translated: CAISEGTDSYEQYF.

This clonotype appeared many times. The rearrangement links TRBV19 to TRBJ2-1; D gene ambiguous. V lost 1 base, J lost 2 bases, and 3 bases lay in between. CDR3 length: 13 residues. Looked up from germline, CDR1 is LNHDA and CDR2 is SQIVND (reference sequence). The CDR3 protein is CASSIGTYNEQFF. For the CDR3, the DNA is TGTGCCAGTAGTATAGGGACCTACAATGAGCAGTTCTTC.

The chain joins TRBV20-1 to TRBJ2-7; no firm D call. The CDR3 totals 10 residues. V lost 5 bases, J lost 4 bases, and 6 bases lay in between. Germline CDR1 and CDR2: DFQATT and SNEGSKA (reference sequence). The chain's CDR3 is CSAGSYEQYF. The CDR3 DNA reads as TGCAGTGCTGGGTCTTACGAGCAGTACTTC.

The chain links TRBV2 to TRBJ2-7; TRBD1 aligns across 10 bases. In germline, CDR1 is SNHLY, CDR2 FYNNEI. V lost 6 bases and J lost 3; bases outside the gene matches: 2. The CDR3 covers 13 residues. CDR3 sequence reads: CASSGTGDYEQYF. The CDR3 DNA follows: TGTGCCAGCAGCGGGACAGGGGACTACGAGCAGTACTTC. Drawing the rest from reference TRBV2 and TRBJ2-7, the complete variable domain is EPEVTQTPSHQVTQMGQEVILRCVPISNHLYFYWYRQILGQKVEFLVSFYNNEISEKSEIFDDQFSVERPDGSNFTLKIRSTKLEDSAMYFCASSGTGDYEQYFGPGTRLTVT.

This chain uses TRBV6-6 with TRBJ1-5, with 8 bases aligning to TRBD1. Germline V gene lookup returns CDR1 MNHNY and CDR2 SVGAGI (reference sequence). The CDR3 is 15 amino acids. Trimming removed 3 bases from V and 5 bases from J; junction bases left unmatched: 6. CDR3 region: CASSYPGQGHQPQHF. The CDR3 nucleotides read TGTGCCAGCAGTTATCCTGGACAGGGCCATCAGCCCCAGCATTTT.